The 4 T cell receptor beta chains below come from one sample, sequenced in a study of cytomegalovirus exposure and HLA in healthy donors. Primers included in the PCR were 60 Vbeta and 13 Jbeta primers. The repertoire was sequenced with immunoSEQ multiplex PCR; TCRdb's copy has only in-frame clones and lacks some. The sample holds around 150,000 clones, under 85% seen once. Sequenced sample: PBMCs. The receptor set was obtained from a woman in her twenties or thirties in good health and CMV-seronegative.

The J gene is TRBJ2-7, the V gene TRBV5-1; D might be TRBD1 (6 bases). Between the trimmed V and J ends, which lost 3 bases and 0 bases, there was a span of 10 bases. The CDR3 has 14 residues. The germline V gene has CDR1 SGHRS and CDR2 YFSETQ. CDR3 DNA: TGCGCCAGCAGCTACGACAGGAGCTCCTACGAGCAGTACTTC. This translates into CASSYDRSSYEQYF.

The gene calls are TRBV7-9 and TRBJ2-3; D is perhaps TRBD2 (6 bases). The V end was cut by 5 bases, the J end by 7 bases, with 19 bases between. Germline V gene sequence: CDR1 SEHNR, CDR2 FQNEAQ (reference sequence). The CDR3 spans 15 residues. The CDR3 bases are TGTGCCAGCAGCCCCGCGGGGATCCTCGCATATACGCAGTATTTT. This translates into CASSPAGILAYTQYF.

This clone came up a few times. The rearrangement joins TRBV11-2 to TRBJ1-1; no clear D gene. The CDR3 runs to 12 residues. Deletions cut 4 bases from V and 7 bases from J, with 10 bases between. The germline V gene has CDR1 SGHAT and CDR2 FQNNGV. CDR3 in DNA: TGTGCCAGCAGCTCCGACTCAAATGAAGCTTTCTTT. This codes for CASSSDSNEAFF.

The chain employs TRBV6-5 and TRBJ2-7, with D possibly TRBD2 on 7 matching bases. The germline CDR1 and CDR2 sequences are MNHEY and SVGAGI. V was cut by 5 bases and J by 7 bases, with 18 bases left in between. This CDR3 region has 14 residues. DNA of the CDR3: TGTGCCAGCAGTGCCGGGGGCCCGGGGGGAGAGCAGTACTTC. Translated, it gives CASSAGGPGGEQYF.